This TCR beta chain was captured in a study of cytomegalovirus exposure and HLA in healthy donors. V gave up 0 bases and J gave up 7 bases, with 9 bases separating them. The CDR3 has 13 residues. CDR1 MNHEY and CDR2 SVGAGI come from the germline V gene. TCRdb's table, derived via immunoSEQ multiplex PCR, lists solely in-frame clones and lacks some. The sample yields around 300,000 clones, around 87% seen once. This clone was detected only once. The material sequenced was PBMCs. The chain recombines TRBV6-5 with TRBJ1-1, with D maybe TRBD1 (6 bases). The sequence was obtained from a young woman in good health and CMV-seronegative. The CDR3 reads CASSYSGQIEAFF. As DNA, the CDR3 is TGTGCCAGCAGTTACTCCGGACAGATTGAAGCTTTCTTT.